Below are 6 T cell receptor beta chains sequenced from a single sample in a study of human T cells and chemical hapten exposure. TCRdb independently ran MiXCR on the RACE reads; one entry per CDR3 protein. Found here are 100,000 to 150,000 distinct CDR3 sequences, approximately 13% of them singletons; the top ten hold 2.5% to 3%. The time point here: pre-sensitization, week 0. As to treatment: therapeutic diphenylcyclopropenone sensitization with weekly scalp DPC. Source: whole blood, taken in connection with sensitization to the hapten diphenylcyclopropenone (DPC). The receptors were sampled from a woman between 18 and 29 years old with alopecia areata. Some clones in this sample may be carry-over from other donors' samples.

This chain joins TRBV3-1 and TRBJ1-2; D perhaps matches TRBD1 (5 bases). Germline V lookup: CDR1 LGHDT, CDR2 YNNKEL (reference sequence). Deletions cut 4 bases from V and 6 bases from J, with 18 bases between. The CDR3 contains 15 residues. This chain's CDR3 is CASSPRTLLVNGYTF. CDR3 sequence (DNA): TGTGCCAGCAGCCCTAGGACACTCCTCGTGAATGGCTACACCTTC.

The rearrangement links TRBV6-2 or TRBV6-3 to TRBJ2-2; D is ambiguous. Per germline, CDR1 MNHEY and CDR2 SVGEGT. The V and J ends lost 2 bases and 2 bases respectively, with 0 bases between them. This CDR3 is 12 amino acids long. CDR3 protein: CASSYNTGELFF. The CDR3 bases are TGTGCCAGCAGTTACAACACCGGGGAGCTGTTTTTT.

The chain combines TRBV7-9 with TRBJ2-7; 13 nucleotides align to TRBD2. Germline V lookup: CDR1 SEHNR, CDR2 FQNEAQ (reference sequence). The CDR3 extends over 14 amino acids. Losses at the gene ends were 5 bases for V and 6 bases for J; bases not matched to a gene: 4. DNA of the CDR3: TGTGCCAGCAGCCGACTAGCGGGGGGTGGCGAGCAGTACTTC. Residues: CASSRLAGGGEQYF.

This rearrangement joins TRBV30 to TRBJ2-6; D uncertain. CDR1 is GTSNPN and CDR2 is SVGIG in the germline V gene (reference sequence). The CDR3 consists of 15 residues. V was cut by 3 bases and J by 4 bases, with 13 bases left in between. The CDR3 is CAWSAGYSGANVLTF. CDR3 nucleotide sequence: TGTGCCTGGAGCGCCGGTTATTCCGGGGCCAACGTCCTGACTTTC.

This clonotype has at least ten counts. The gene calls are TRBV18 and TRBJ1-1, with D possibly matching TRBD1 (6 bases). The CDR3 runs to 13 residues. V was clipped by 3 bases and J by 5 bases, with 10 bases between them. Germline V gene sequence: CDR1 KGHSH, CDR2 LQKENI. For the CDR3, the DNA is TGTGCCAGCTCACCCAGACAGGAAACTGAAGCTTTCTTT. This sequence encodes CASSPRQETEAFF. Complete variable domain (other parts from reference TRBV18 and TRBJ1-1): NAGVMQNPRHLVRRRGQEARLRCSPMKGHSHVYWYRQLPEEGLKFMVYLQKENIIDESGMPKERFSAEFPKEGPSILRIQQVVRGDSAAYFCASSPRQETEAFFGQGTRLTVV.

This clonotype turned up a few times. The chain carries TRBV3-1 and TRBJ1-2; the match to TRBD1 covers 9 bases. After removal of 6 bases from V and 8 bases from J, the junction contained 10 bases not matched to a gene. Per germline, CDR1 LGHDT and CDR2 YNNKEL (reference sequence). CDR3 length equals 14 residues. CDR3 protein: CASSRDRALEGYTF. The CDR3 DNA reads TGTGCCAGCAGTAGGGACAGGGCTCTGGAGGGCTACACCTTC.